The 18 T cell receptor beta chains listed next were all sequenced from one sample in a study of TIL therapy for anti-PD-1-resistant metastatic lung cancer. This was the immunoSEQ v3 assay. Some clones are missing from TCRdb's copy, which holds only in-frame ones; the method was immunoSEQ multiplex PCR. This table holds roughly 13,000 clones, around 69% found once. Time point described: pre-treatment sample, taken before nivolumab and TIL therapy. Pleural nodules or supraclavicular lymph nodes made up most of the excised metastases sampled. The sample here was tumor tissue, taken at baseline. These receptors came from a woman between 25 and 85 years old with non-small cell lung cancer.

This clone has only one observation. The chain is built from TRBV19 and TRBJ1-2, with D unresolved. The ends were cut back, 3 bases at V and 4 bases at J, with 12 bases in the middle. The CDR3 sequence is 14 residues long. From germline, CDR1 is LNHDA and CDR2 SQIVND (reference sequence). CDR3: CASSMVGGGYGYTF. CDR3 bases: TGTGCCAGTAGTATGGTTGGAGGAGGCTATGGCTACACCTTC. Drawing the rest from reference TRBV19 and TRBJ1-2, the complete variable domain is DGGITQSPKYLFRKEGQNVTLSCEQNLNHDAMYWYRQDPGQGLRLIYYSQIVNDFQKGDIAEGYSVSREKKESFPLTVTSAQKNPTAFYLCASSMVGGGYGYTFGSGTRLTVV.

This sequence joins TRBV2 and TRBJ2-7; 7 nucleotides agree with TRBD1. V shed 6 bases and J 11 bases; nucleotides not matched to a gene: 10. The V gene's germline CDR1 is SNHLY and CDR2 FYNNEI. This CDR3 has 12 amino acids. The DNA for the CDR3 is TGTGCCAGCAGGACGGGACAGACTCGGGAGTACTTC. This gives the protein CASRTGQTREYF.

V is TRBV28 and J is TRBJ1-1; D is uncertain. The CDR3 contains 14 residues. Germline CDR1 reads MDHEN; CDR2 reads SYDVKM. Trimming shortened V by 8 bases and J by 2 bases, and 15 bases separated the two germline ends. CDR3 protein: CASLASRTNTEAFF. CDR3 DNA: TGTGCCAGCCTCGCCTCGCGCACCAACACTGAAGCTTTCTTT. The whole variable domain, remainder taken from reference TRBV28 and TRBJ1-1, is DVKVTQSSRYLVKRTGEKVFLECVQDMDHENMFWYRQDPGLGLRLIYFSYDVKMKEKGDIPEGYSVSREKKERFSLILESASTNQTSMYLCASLASRTNTEAFFGQGTRLTVV.

A few counts support this clone. V gene TRBV29-1 combines with J gene TRBJ1-1; no clear D. This CDR3 comprises 13 residues. Trimming shortened V by 3 bases and J by 3 bases, and 11 bases separated the two germline ends. CDR1 and CDR2 (germline): SQVTM, ANQGSEA. CDR3 in DNA: TGCAGCGTTGAGACTAGGCAAGACACTGAAGCTTTCTTT. It specifies CSVETRQDTEAFF. Drawing the rest from reference TRBV29-1 and TRBJ1-1, the complete variable domain is SAVISQKPSRDICQRGTSLTIQCQVDSQVTMMFWYRQQPGQSLTLIATANQGSEATYESGFVIDKFPISRPNLTFSTLTVSNMSPEDSSIYLCSVETRQDTEAFFGQGTRLTVV.

The V call is TRBV5-4, the J call TRBJ1-4; 8 bases match TRBD1. Germline V lookup: CDR1 SGHNT, CDR2 YYREEE (reference sequence). CDR3 length: 15 amino acids. After removal of 4 bases from V and 4 bases from J, the junction contained 6 bases not matched to a gene. In DNA, the CDR3 is TGTGCCAGCAGCCCGAACAGGGGGATTAATGAAAAACTGTTTTTT. This codes for CASSPNRGINEKLFF.

DNA of the CDR3: TGTGCCAGTAGTCCAAGGGACCTAAATGAAAAACTGTTTTTT. It codes for CASSPRDLNEKLFF. The chain employs TRBV19 and TRBJ1-4; perhaps TRBD1 as D (5 bases). V lost 5 bases, J lost 5 bases, and 12 bases lay in between. The CDR3 extends over 14 amino acids. CDR1 and CDR2 (germline): LNHDA, SQIVND (reference sequence).

Comments on this clone: The junction does not match germline at one end; this may be a read error. In DNA, the CDR3 is TGCGCCAGCAGAGGGGACAGGGGGGCGAATTTT. Protein: CASRGDRGANF. The chain recombines TRBV4-1 with TRBJ2-3; the match to TRBD1 covers 11 bases. CDR3 length: 11 amino acids. Germline values: CDR1 MGHRA, CDR2 YSYEKL.

The chain employs TRBV9 and TRBJ1-2; tentatively, D is TRBD1 (5 bases). V gave up 2 bases and J gave up 1 base, with 12 bases separating them. The CDR3 loop spans 15 amino acids. CDR1 is SGDLS and CDR2 is YYNGEE in the germline V gene. The CDR3: CASSVGGNDNYGYTF. The CDR3 nucleotides are TGTGCCAGCAGCGTCGGGGGTAATGATAACTATGGCTACACCTTC.

The chain links TRBV4-2 to TRBJ1-1; D uncertain. Trimming took off 0 bases at V and 7 bases at J, with 12 bases between the two ends. This CDR3 comprises 14 residues. The V gene's germline CDR1 is LGHNA and CDR2 YNFKEQ. CDR3 amino acids: CASSQDPGYGEAFF. CDR3 DNA: TGTGCCAGCAGCCAAGATCCGGGGTACGGTGAAGCTTTCTTT.

In its sample, this clone ranks as medium-sized (0.01 to 0.1%). V and J are TRBV27 and TRBJ1-5; 9 bases are a match to TRBD1. The germline V gene encodes CDR1 MNHEY and CDR2 SMNVEV (reference sequence). After removal of 0 bases from V and 5 bases from J, the junction contained 5 bases not matched to a gene. The CDR3 sequence is 16 residues long. The CDR3 sequence is CASSLSADRGYQPQHF. The CDR3 DNA follows: TGTGCCAGCAGTTTATCCGCGGACAGGGGATATCAGCCCCAGCATTTT.

This chain uses TRBV7-2 with TRBJ2-6; D remains unclear. Looked up from germline, CDR1 is SGHTA and CDR2 is FQGNSA. There are 17 residues in the CDR3. V gave up 1 base and J gave up 2 bases, with 12 bases separating them. CDR3: CASSLGSGHPGANVLTF. The CDR3 bases are TGTGCCAGCAGCTTAGGTTCCGGCCACCCTGGGGCCAACGTCCTGACTTTC.

V gene TRBV6-5 combines with J gene TRBJ2-1; D gene unclear. The length of the CDR3 is 13 residues. Germline CDR1 and CDR2: MNHEY and SVGAGI. V was cut by 4 bases and J by 7 bases, with 11 bases left in between. CDR3 nucleotide sequence: TGTGCCAGCAGTTTCGGAGAAGGGAATGAGCAGTTCTTC. Its protein product is CASSFGEGNEQFF.

The rearrangement joins TRBV6-6 to TRBJ1-5; TRBD1 matches at 7 bases. This CDR3 comprises 15 residues. The germline V gene has CDR1 MNHNY and CDR2 SVGAGI (reference sequence). V shed 6 bases and J 4 bases; nucleotides not matched to a gene: 9. In DNA, the CDR3 is TGTGCCAGCAGAAAGACAGGGCGGGGGAATCAGCCCCAGCATTTT. Protein sequence: CASRKTGRGNQPQHF.

V is TRBV6-5 and J is TRBJ1-2; no definite D call. The V end lost 5 bases, the J end lost 1 base, and 5 bases lay between the germline ends. The CDR3 totals 12 residues. Germline CDR1 and CDR2: MNHEY and SVGAGI. In nucleotides, the CDR3 is TGTGCCAGCAGTGGAAGTAACTATGGCTACACCTTC. Encoded protein: CASSGSNYGYTF.

The V and J genes are TRBV5-6 and TRBJ1-2; D gene unclear. This CDR3 comprises 12 residues. Germline CDR1 SGHDT, CDR2 YYEEEE. Trimming stripped 3 bases from V and 1 base from J, with 4 bases between. CDR3 nucleotide sequence: TGTGCCAGCAGCTCGAATAACTATGGCTACACCTTC. Its translation: CASSSNNYGYTF.

This clone was seen a handful of times. The chain employs TRBV19 and TRBJ1-5; 7 bases agree with TRBD1. Germline CDR1 LNHDA, CDR2 SQIVND (reference sequence). Losses at the gene ends were 2 bases for V and 5 bases for J; bases not matched to a gene: 0. This CDR3 has 13 residues. The CDR3 coding sequence is TGTGCCAGTAGTATACAGGGGGATCAGCCCCAGCATTTT. It codes for CASSIQGDQPQHF.

The V and J genes are TRBV7-6 and TRBJ2-3; 10 bases align to TRBD2. CDR3 length: 16 residues. Per the germline V gene, CDR1 is SGHVS and CDR2 is FNYEAQ. V trimming: 2 bases; J trimming: 5 bases; junction bases outside the gene matches: 7. The chain's CDR3 is CASSLNPSGGQDTQYF. The CDR3 DNA sequence: TGTGCCAGCAGCTTAAATCCTAGCGGGGGCCAAGATACGCAGTATTTT.

This chain links TRBV5-5 with TRBJ1-1; D is undetermined. This CDR3 spans 16 amino acids. The ends were cut back, 0 bases at V and 1 base at J, with 13 bases in the middle. Germline V gene lookup returns CDR1 SGHKS and CDR2 YYEKEE (reference sequence). DNA for the CDR3: TGTGCCAGCAGCTTGGGTCAGAGGGAATGGAACACTGAAGCTTTCTTT. Translation: CASSLGQREWNTEAFF.